This is a list of T cell receptor beta chains from one sample in a study of T-cell memory formation after mild COVID-19. TCRdb ran MiXCR on the 5' RACE reads and lists one entry per CDR3 protein. In the table there are roughly 160,000 distinct CDR3 sequences, 10% to 15% of which are singletons. Source material: PBMCs or a T cell subset sorted from them (not recorded which). All receptors derive from a man younger than 35 who had mild COVID-19 (a few samples of this study predate the infection). Cell type and time point are not known. Each CDR3 is given with its conserved first and last residue. The D gene is left open where the match is weak. Clone size, where shown, is once, few, many, or a class for clones that have expanded.

d_gene	v_gene	abundance	j_gene	CDR3aa	CDR3nt
TRBD2	TRBV5-4	few	TRBJ2-5	CASSNEAGGLETQYF	TGTGCCAGCAGCAACGAAGCGGGGGGGCTGGAGACCCAGTACTTC
.	TRBV11-2	few	TRBJ2-1	CASSSHRGPSYNEQFF	TGTGCCAGCAGCTCCCACCGGGGGCCCTCCTACAATGAGCAGTTCTTC
TRBD1	TRBV10-3	few	TRBJ2-7	CAIRGTGDPRQYF	TGTGCCATCAGGGGGACAGGGGACCCCAGGCAGTACTTC
TRBD2	TRBV7-9	few	TRBJ2-5	CASSFSGGLQETQYF	TGTGCCAGCAGCTTTAGCGGGGGGCTTCAAGAGACCCAGTACTTC
.	TRBV6-6	many	TRBJ1-6	CASSWGRANSPLHF	TGTGCCAGCAGTTGGGGAAGGGCTAATTCACCCCTCCACTTT
.	TRBV9	.	TRBJ2-3	CASSVRSTDTQYF	TGTGCCAGCAGCGTACGGAGCACAGATACGCAGTATTTT
.	TRBV15	.	TRBJ2-2	CATSRAGVGTGELFF	TGTGCCACCAGCAGAGCAGGGGTTGGGACCGGGGAGCTGTTTTTT
.	TRBV12-3/TRBV12-4	few	TRBJ2-1	CASSFAWGYNEQFF	TGTGCCAGCAGTTTTGCCTGGGGGTACAATGAGCAGTTCTTC
TRBD1	TRBV7-3	many	TRBJ2-7	CASSLGQGTYEQYF	TGTGCCAGCAGCTTAGGACAGGGAACATACGAGCAGTACTTC
.	TRBV6-2/TRBV6-3	few	TRBJ2-1	CASSRAGSNEQFF	TGTGCCAGCAGTCGGGCAGGGTCCAATGAGCAGTTCTTC
.	TRBV7-2	few	TRBJ2-1	CASRPKAGSGNEQFF	TGTGCCAGCAGACCAAAGGCGGGTAGCGGCAATGAGCAGTTCTTC
.	TRBV12-3/TRBV12-4	.	TRBJ1-2	CASRGIGIFTPYGYTF	TGTGCCAGCAGGGGGATCGGAATCTTTACCCCCTATGGCTACACCTTC
.	TRBV7-2	.	TRBJ2-7	CASSQGWGQNIYEQYF	TGTGCCAGCAGCCAAGGGTGGGGACAAAATATATACGAGCAGTACTTC
.	TRBV7-2	many	TRBJ2-3	CASSSPFRDTQYF	TGTGCCAGCAGCTCTCCTTTCCGGGATACGCAGTATTTT
.	TRBV11-2	.	TRBJ1-1	CASRFRPPNTEAFF	TGTGCCAGCAGGTTCAGGCCTCCGAACACTGAAGCTTTCTTT
.	TRBV5-1	many	TRBJ2-5	CASSLGVQETQYF	TGCGCCAGCAGCTTGGGGGTCCAAGAGACCCAGTACTTC
TRBD2	TRBV7-2	few	TRBJ2-1	CASRFDGRSSYNEQFF	TGTGCCAGCAGGTTCGACGGGAGGAGCTCCTACAATGAGCAGTTCTTC
.	TRBV7-2	few	TRBJ2-1	CASSQVARTRSYNEQFF	TGTGCCAGCAGCCAAGTTGCCCGGACACGCTCCTACAATGAGCAGTTCTTC
.	TRBV15	few	TRBJ1-2	CATSRDRITSNYGYTF	TGTGCCACCAGCAGAGATAGGATAACTTCAAACTATGGCTACACCTTC
.	TRBV6-5	.	TRBJ2-2	CANEDRANTGELFF	TGTGCCAACGAAGACAGAGCGAACACCGGGGAGCTGTTTTTT
.	TRBV7-2	few	TRBJ2-3	CASSYPREAGTQYF	TGTGCCAGCAGCTACCCCAGGGAGGCTGGTACGCAGTATTTT
.	TRBV6-5	few	TRBJ2-3	CASSYRDVVDTQYF	TGTGCCAGCAGTTACCGGGACGTCGTAGATACGCAGTATTTT
.	TRBV5-1	many	TRBJ2-3	CASSLGMAPDTQYF	TGCGCCAGCAGCTTGGGGATGGCGCCGGATACGCAGTATTTT
TRBD2	TRBV6-5	many	TRBJ2-2	CASRSSGGAGELFF	TGTGCCAGCAGATCCAGCGGGGGGGCCGGGGAGCTGTTTTTT
TRBD2	TRBV9	many	TRBJ2-3	CASSSASGGADTQYF	TGTGCCAGCAGCTCGGCTAGCGGGGGTGCAGATACGCAGTATTTT
TRBD1	TRBV9	.	TRBJ1-2	CASSVGPQGEGYTF	TGTGCCAGCAGCGTAGGCCCACAGGGGGAGGGCTACACCTTC
TRBD2	TRBV7-2	many	TRBJ2-5	CASSSLAGNQETQYF	TGTGCCAGCAGCTCCCTAGCGGGTAACCAAGAGACCCAGTACTTC
.	TRBV5-1	.	TRBJ1-2	CASTPSGGDGYTF	TGCGCCAGCACTCCGTCGGGGGGCGATGGCTACACCTTC
.	TRBV6-5	few	TRBJ1-4	CASSYSSQPENEKLFF	TGTGCCAGCAGTTACTCGAGCCAGCCGGAGAATGAAAAACTGTTTTTT
.	TRBV12-3/TRBV12-4	.	TRBJ1-1	CASSFANRADTEAFF	TGTGCCAGCAGTTTCGCGAACAGGGCGGACACTGAAGCTTTCTTT
.	TRBV4-1	.	TRBJ2-3	CASARSDTQYF	TGCGCCAGCGCCCGGAGTGATACGCAGTATTTT
.	TRBV5-4	.	TRBJ2-3	CASSPRIRSDTQYF	TGTGCCAGCAGCCCTCGTATTAGGTCAGATACGCAGTATTTT
.	TRBV3-2	.	TRBJ2-5	CASSQPTTGDTPETQYF	TGTGCCAGCAGCCAACCAACCACCGGTGACACGCCAGAGACCCAGTACTTC
TRBD2	TRBV24-1	many	TRBJ2-3	CATSDSPGLADTDTQYF	TGTGCCACCAGTGATTCCCCGGGACTAGCGGACACAGATACGCAGTATTTT
.	TRBV3-1	.	TRBJ1-6	CASSSSGISPLHF	TGTGCCAGCAGCTCCTCCGGGATTTCACCCCTCCACTTT
TRBD2	TRBV6-5	.	TRBJ2-7	CASSNQGRGGQYF	TGTGCCAGCAGTAACCAGGGCCGGGGGGGGCAGTACTTC
.	TRBV6-2/TRBV6-3	.	TRBJ1-2	CASSYVRGGETGYTF	TGTGCCAGCAGTTACGTAAGGGGCGGAGAGACTGGCTACACCTTC
.	TRBV20-1	few	TRBJ2-7	CSARDPLGGPSEQYF	TGCAGTGCTAGAGACCCACTGGGGGGGCCCAGCGAGCAGTACTTC
.	TRBV7-6	.	TRBJ2-2	CASSLARVGELFF	TGTGCCAGCAGCTTAGCGAGGGTCGGGGAGCTGTTTTTT
.	TRBV6-1	.	TRBJ2-7	CAVQDTGGVGEQYF	TGTGCCGTTCAAGATACAGGCGGGGTCGGTGAGCAGTACTTC